A single sample is the source of the 24 T cell receptor beta chains below, sequenced in a study of blood T cell repertoires in COVID-19. The assay was immunoSEQ multiplex PCR, and TCRdb's table has in-frame clones only and misses some. The sample yields approximately 70,000 clones, under 95% seen once. The material sequenced was peripheral blood. The receptors stem from a human donor in a cohort sampled during active COVID-19.

This clone turned up a few times. The CDR3 region is CASSYLTGTGPYF. The CDR3 region has the DNA TGTGCCAGCAGTTACCTTACCGGGACAGGGCCGTACTTC. J is TRBJ2-7 and V is TRBV6-2 or TRBV6-3; TRBD1 matches 9 bases. With V trimmed by 2 bases and J by 12 bases, 8 bases remained unmatched. Looked up from germline, CDR1 is MNHEY and CDR2 is SVGEGT. The length of the CDR3 is 13 residues.

The chain joins TRBV6-5 to TRBJ2-7, with a weak D call TRBD1 (6 bases). Trimming cost V 6 bases and J 3 bases, with 15 bases left between them. The CDR3 length is 14 residues. The germline gives CDR1 MNHEY, CDR2 SVGAGI. The CDR3 bases are TGTGCCAGCAGCCAGGGGCTACGGTACTACGAGCAGTACTTC. This sequence encodes CASSQGLRYYEQYF.

This clone was observed a handful of times. The rearrangement links TRBV5-1 to TRBJ1-1; 10 bases map to TRBD1. The length of the CDR3 is 14 residues. Trimming cost V 4 bases and J 7 bases; bases outside gene matches: 7. Germline V gives CDR1 SGHRS, CDR2 YFSETQ. The CDR3 loop is CASSPEDRGGEAFF. CDR3 coding DNA: TGCGCCAGCAGCCCCGAGGACAGGGGGGGTGAAGCTTTCTTT.

The V call is TRBV24-1, the J call TRBJ1-4, with D perhaps TRBD1 (6 bases). Germline CDR1 reads KGHDR; CDR2 reads SFDVKD. V lost 7 bases, J lost 1 base, and 15 bases lay in between. This CDR3 is 16 amino acids long. The CDR3 reads CATSEGGAGTNEKLFF. CDR3 in DNA: TGTGCCACCAGCGAGGGGGGGGCAGGAACTAATGAAAAACTGTTTTTT.

The genes are TRBV5-1 and TRBJ1-1; D might be TRBD1 (6 bases). The CDR3 covers 14 residues. Germline V gene data show CDR1 as SGHRS and CDR2 as YFSETQ. V shed 0 bases and J shed 12 bases, with 18 bases lying between them. In nucleotides, the CDR3 is TGCGCCAGCAGCTTGGCAGGGGACGGACCGAATTCTTTCTTT. It yields the protein CASSLAGDGPNSFF.

The rearrangement joins TRBV6-2 or TRBV6-3 to TRBJ2-6, with D perhaps TRBD1 (6 bases). The CDR3 totals 16 residues. Per the germline V gene, CDR1 is MNHEY and CDR2 is SVGEGT. The V gene lost 4 bases and the J gene lost 0 bases, with 10 bases spanning the gap. The CDR3 nucleotides read TGTGCCAGCAGTTCAGACAGGTACTCTGGGGCCAACGTCCTGACTTTC. This translates into CASSSDRYSGANVLTF.

CDR3 amino acids: CASSIGTGAYEQYF. The CDR3 DNA is TGTGCCAGCAGCATCGGGACAGGCGCTTACGAGCAGTACTTC. The chain employs TRBV9 and TRBJ2-7, with TRBD1 identical over 8 bases. Trimming cost V 4 bases and J 4 bases; bases outside gene matches: 7. The CDR3 totals 14 residues. Germline lookup yields CDR1 SGDLS and CDR2 YYNGEE.

This clone showed up just once. The chain uses TRBV27 and TRBJ1-1, with D perhaps matching TRBD1 (5 bases). This CDR3 has 11 residues. Trimming took off 6 bases at V and 5 bases at J, with 7 bases between the two ends. Germline values: CDR1 MNHEY, CDR2 SMNVEV (reference sequence). CDR3 sequence (DNA): TGTGCCAGCAGGGGGACTACTGAAGCTTTCTTT. Encoded protein: CASRGTTEAFF.

DNA for the CDR3: TGTGCCACTTCCGGAGGGCCGGGAAACACCATATATTTT. Residues: CATSGGPGNTIYF. The chain combines TRBV12-3 or TRBV12-4 with TRBJ1-3, with no clear D. V was clipped by 10 bases and J by 4 bases, with 14 bases between them. The CDR3 totals 13 residues.

This sequence joins TRBV6-1 and TRBJ2-7, with a possible D match to TRBD2 (5 bases). CDR1 and CDR2 from the germline V gene are MNHNS and SASEGT. The V end was cut by 0 bases, the J end by 2 bases, with 8 bases between. CDR3 size: 14 residues. The CDR3 here is CASSEAGNTYEQYF. The CDR3 coding sequence is TGTGCCAGCAGTGAAGCCGGGAATACCTACGAGCAGTACTTC.

The V and J genes are TRBV11-2 and TRBJ1-1; 10 positions agree with TRBD1. The CDR3 consists of 16 residues. The junction had 10 bases not matched to a gene; V was cut back by 5 bases and J by 4 bases. Germline-derived CDR1 and CDR2 are SGHAT and FQNNGV. DNA of the CDR3: TGTGCCAGCAGCAAACGGACAGGGGGAGTCGGCACTGAAGCTTTCTTT. Its translation: CASSKRTGGVGTEAFF.

J is TRBJ1-1 and V is TRBV14; a weak D match, TRBD1 (6 bases). Germline CDR1 SGHDN, CDR2 FVKESK. V was trimmed by 4 bases and J by 2 bases, leaving 14 bases between them. CDR3 size: 15 residues. The CDR3 bases are TGTGCCAGCAGCCCTCCCGGGACATATAACACTGAAGCTTTCTTT. Translated, it gives CASSPPGTYNTEAFF.

The CDR3: CASKLAGGPIEQFF. In DNA, the CDR3 is TGTGCCAGCAAATTAGCGGGGGGGCCGATTGAGCAGTTCTTC. This chain links TRBV3-1 (or the pseudogene TRBV3-2) with TRBJ2-1; 11 nucleotides align to TRBD2. CDR1 LGHDT and CDR2 YNNKEL come from the germline V gene (reference sequence). There are 14 residues in the CDR3. Germline trimming cut 7 bases from V and 9 bases from J; bases unmatched to any gene: 8.

V usage is TRBV6-5 and J usage is TRBJ2-7; D might be TRBD1 (6 bases). V was pared by 7 bases and J by 2 bases, with 9 bases between. Germline assignment: CDR1 MNHEY and CDR2 SVGAGI. The CDR3 is 12 residues long. The CDR3 DNA follows: TGTGCCAGCATGGACAGAACCTACGAGCAGTACTTC. It translates to CASMDRTYEQYF.

The chain carries TRBV19 and TRBJ1-5; 7 positions match TRBD1. The length of the CDR3 is 15 residues. Germline V gives CDR1 LNHDA, CDR2 SQIVND (reference sequence). J was trimmed by 1 base and V by 6 bases; bases with no gene match: 6. In DNA form, the CDR3 reads TGTGCCAGTAGAACAGGGGAAGTGAGCAATCAGCCCCAGCATTTT. Protein product: CASRTGEVSNQPQHF.

This chain connects TRBV28 to TRBJ1-1; D gene ambiguous. Trimming took 6 bases from V and 4 from J, leaving 9 bases between them. The CDR3 extends over 12 amino acids. Germline assignment: CDR1 MDHEN and CDR2 SYDVKM. For the CDR3, the DNA is TGTGCCAGCAGGATCCTAGGCACTGAAGCTTTCTTT. This encodes CASRILGTEAFF.

V gene TRBV5-6 combines with J gene TRBJ2-1; 7 bases map to TRBD2. Germline loops: CDR1 SGHDT, CDR2 YYEEEE. The CDR3 is 16 residues long. The trim removed 3 bases at V and 4 bases at J, leaving 10 bases unmatched. Here the CDR3 reads CASSWGGASGYNEQFF. CDR3 DNA: TGTGCCAGCAGCTGGGGCGGGGCTAGCGGATACAATGAGCAGTTCTTC. Full variable domain (outside the CDR3, taken from reference TRBV5-6 and TRBJ2-1): DAGVTQSPTHLIKTRGQQVTLRCSPKSGHDTVSWYQQALGQGPQFIFQYYEEEERQRGNFPDRFSGHQFPNYSSELNVNALLLGDSALYLCASSWGGASGYNEQFFGPGTRLTVL.

The V gene is TRBV27, the J gene TRBJ2-7; TRBD2 might be the D (5 bases). The germline CDR1 and CDR2 sequences are MNHEY and SMNVEV (reference sequence). The CDR3 extends over 14 amino acids. Trimming took off 6 bases at V and 4 bases at J, with 16 bases between the two ends. CDR3 protein: CASRGSLGGYEQYF. CDR3 DNA sequence: TGTGCCAGCAGAGGCTCCCTAGGCGGGTACGAGCAGTACTTC.

This clone was detected only a few times. CDR3 amino acids: CASSFTRQDSPLHF. In nucleotides, the CDR3 is TGTGCCAGCAGCTTCACCCGACAGGACTCACCCCTCCACTTT. This chain uses TRBV21-1 with TRBJ1-6; the D segment call TRBD1 is taken from the table without a DNA check. TRBV21-1 is given as a pseudogene. This CDR3 contains 14 residues.

The rearrangement links TRBV5-1 to TRBJ1-4; D gene unclear. The germline V gene has CDR1 SGHRS and CDR2 YFSETQ. V was pared by 4 bases and J by 0 bases, with 7 bases between. This CDR3 contains 14 residues. The CDR3, as DNA: TGCGCCAGCAGCCCAGAAGCAACTAATGAAAAACTGTTTTTT. Translated, it gives CASSPEATNEKLFF.

V is TRBV19 and J is TRBJ1-2; D possibly corresponds to TRBD1 (5 bases). V lost 4 bases and J 4 bases, leaving 19 bases between the germline ends. This CDR3 is 16 amino acids long. Germline CDR1 is LNHDA and CDR2 is SQIVND (reference sequence). CDR3 nucleotide sequence: TGTGCCAGTAGTACGGTACCCCCTCTGGGGCTCTATGGCTACACCTTC. It encodes CASSTVPPLGLYGYTF.

This chain uses TRBV5-1 with TRBJ2-7, with a weak D call TRBD1 (6 bases). This CDR3 comprises 14 residues. Deletions cut 4 bases from V and 0 bases from J, with 11 bases between. Germline V CDR1 and CDR2: SGHRS, YFSETQ. CDR3 nucleotide sequence: TGCGCCAGCAGCCTTGACAGGAGCTCCTACGAGCAGTACTTC. Protein sequence: CASSLDRSSYEQYF.

V gene TRBV2 combines with J gene TRBJ1-3; TRBD1 is a possible D gene (6 bases). Germline V gives CDR1 SNHLY, CDR2 FYNNEI. Deletions cut 3 bases from V and 8 bases from J, with 11 bases between. This CDR3 has 13 amino acids. The CDR3 nucleotides are TGTGCCAGCAGTGACGGGAGGGGGGACACCATATATTTT. Encoded protein: CASSDGRGDTIYF.

The chain recombines TRBV12-5 with TRBJ1-1, with 9 bases matching TRBD1. Germline loops: CDR1 LGHNT, CDR2 FRNRAP. The CDR3 has 14 residues. V shed 9 bases, J shed 1 base, and the junction held 6 bases outside the gene matches. CDR3 sequence: CASGRGQGNTEAFF. CDR3 DNA: TGTGCTAGCGGACGGGGACAGGGGAACACTGAAGCTTTCTTT.